One sample yielded the 4 T cell receptor beta chains listed below, sequenced in a study of blood T cells in healthy people across ages. Next came a second PCR, run for roughly 6 to 11 cycles, which used a sample-barcoded 5' primer along with a J-beta primer mix. TCRdb itself ran the 5' RACE reads through MiXCR, one entry per CDR3 protein. The data show 800,000 to 950,000 distinct CDR3 sequences, about 36% seen once. The source material was blood. The receptor source for this set is a man aged 18-30 years in good health.

The rearrangement links TRBV3-1 to TRBJ2-7, with 7 bases that match TRBD2. V lost 0 bases, J lost 0 bases, and 5 bases stayed unmatched. The CDR3 is 16 residues long. CDR1 is LGHDT and CDR2 is YNNKEL in the germline V gene (reference sequence). The CDR3 nucleotides are TGTGCCAGCAGCCAAGAGCCGGGACTAAGCTCCTACGAGCAGTACTTC. Translation gives CASSQEPGLSSYEQYF.

This clonotype was recorded a few times. The J gene is TRBJ2-3, the V gene TRBV7-9, with TRBD2 matching 9 bases. The CDR3 covers 17 residues. Germline loops: CDR1 SEHNR, CDR2 FQNEAQ (reference sequence). Unmatched junction bases numbered 12, after V lost 4 bases and J lost 4 bases. The CDR3 nucleotides read TGTGCCAGCAGCTCCTGGGAGAGCGGGGGGCCAGCAGATACGCAGTATTTT. Amino acids: CASSSWESGGPADTQYF.

The CDR3 sequence: CASSLAGAGGGNEQFF. The CDR3 region has the DNA TGTGCCAGCAGCTTAGCAGGAGCGGGGGGGGGTAATGAGCAGTTCTTC. The chain carries TRBV7-2 and TRBJ2-1, with TRBD2 matching over 10 bases. The trim removed 0 bases at V and 7 bases at J, leaving 6 bases unmatched. Germline CDR1 and CDR2: SGHTA and FQGNSA. This CDR3 is 16 amino acids long.

Details on this clonotype: A much bigger clone sits one base away, suggesting this may be a read error. V gene TRBV5-1 combines with J gene TRBJ1-2; TRBD1 agrees at 11 bases. J was trimmed by 7 bases and V by 4 bases; bases with no gene match: 3. Germline V gene data show CDR1 as SGHRS and CDR2 as YFSETQ. This CDR3 contains 13 residues. CDR3 amino acids: CASSTGTGGGYTF. The CDR3 coding sequence is TGCGCCAGCAGCACCGGGACAGGGGGTGGCTACACCTTC.